This T cell receptor beta chain originates from a study of T cell repertoires and Cas9 in healthy adults. Assay: immunoSEQ multiplex PCR; the TCRdb copy retains only in-frame clones and omits some. The sample consists of more than 20,000 clones, less than 95% of them appearing once. The germline V gene encodes CDR1 SGHDT and CDR2 YYEEEE. Trimming left V 3 bases short and J 4 bases short, with 13 bases between. This CDR3 has 14 amino acids. The rearrangement uses TRBV5-6 and TRBJ1-2; D perhaps matches TRBD1 (6 bases). This TCR derives from a human donor in good health. Sample: CD4+ effector T cells (CD127+, CD25-, CD137-, CD154-) from PBMCs; culture status not recorded. The CDR3 DNA reads as TGTGCCAGCAGCTCCCCAGGGGTGGGCTATGGCTACACCTTC. Residues: CASSSPGVGYGYTF.